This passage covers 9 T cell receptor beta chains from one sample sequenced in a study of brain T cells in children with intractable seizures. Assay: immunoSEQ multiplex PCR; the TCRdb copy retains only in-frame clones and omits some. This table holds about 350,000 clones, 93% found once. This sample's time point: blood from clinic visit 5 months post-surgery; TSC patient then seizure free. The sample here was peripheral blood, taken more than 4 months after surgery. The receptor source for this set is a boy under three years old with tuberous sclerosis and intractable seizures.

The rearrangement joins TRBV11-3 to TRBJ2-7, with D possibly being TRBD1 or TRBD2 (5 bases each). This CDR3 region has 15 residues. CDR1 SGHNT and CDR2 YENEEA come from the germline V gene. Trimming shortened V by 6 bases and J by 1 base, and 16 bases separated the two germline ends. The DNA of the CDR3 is TGTGCCAGCAGTTTTAACCGGGACGGATCCTACGAGCAGTACTTC. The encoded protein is CASSFNRDGSYEQYF.

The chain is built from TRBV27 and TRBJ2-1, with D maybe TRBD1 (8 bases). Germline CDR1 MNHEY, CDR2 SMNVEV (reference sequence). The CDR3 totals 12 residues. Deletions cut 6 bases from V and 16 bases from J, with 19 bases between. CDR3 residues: CASSRGQGGQFF. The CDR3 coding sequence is TGTGCCAGCAGCCGAGGACAGGGAGGGCAATTCTTC.

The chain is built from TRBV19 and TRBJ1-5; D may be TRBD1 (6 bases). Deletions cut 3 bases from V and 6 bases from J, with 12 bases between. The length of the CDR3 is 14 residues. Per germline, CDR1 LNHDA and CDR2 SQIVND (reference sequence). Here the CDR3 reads CASSIRGGSQPQHF. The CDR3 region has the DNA TGTGCCAGTAGTATCCGGGGGGGCAGTCAGCCCCAGCATTTT.

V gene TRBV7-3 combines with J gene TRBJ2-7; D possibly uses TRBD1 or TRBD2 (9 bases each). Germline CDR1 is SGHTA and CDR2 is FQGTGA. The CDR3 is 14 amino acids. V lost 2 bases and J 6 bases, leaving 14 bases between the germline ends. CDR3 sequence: CASSLLAGQGEQYF. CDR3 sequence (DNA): TGTGCCAGCAGCTTACTAGCGGGACAGGGCGAGCAGTACTTC.

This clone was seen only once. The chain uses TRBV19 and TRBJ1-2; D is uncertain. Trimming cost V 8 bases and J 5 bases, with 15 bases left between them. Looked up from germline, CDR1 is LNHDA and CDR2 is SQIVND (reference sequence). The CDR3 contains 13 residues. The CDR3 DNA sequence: TGTGCCAGTCAAGATTGGAGAGCGTATGGCTACACCTTC. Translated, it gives CASQDWRAYGYTF.

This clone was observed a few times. The CDR3: CASRDSIYGYTF. The CDR3 nucleotides are TGTGCCAGCAGGGACAGTATCTATGGCTACACCTTC. V is TRBV6-5 and J is TRBJ1-2, with D possibly matching TRBD1 (6 bases). The germline V gene has CDR1 MNHEY and CDR2 SVGAGI. V lost 6 bases to trimming and J lost 4 bases, with 9 bases between them. This CDR3 is built from 12 residues.

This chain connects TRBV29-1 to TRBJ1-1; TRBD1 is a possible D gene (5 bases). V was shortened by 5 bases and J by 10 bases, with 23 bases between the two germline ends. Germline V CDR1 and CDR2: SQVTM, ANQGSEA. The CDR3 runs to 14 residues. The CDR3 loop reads CSVTPWGWECVAFF. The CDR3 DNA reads TGCAGCGTTACACCCTGGGGGTGGGAGTGTGTAGCTTTCTTT.

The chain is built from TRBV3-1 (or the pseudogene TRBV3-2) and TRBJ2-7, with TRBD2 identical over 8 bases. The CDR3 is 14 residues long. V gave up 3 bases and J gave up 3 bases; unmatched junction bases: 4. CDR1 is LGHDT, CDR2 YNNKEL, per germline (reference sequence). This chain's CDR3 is CASSQGLEHYEQYF. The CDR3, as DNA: TGTGCCAGCAGCCAGGGACTAGAACACTACGAGCAGTACTTC.

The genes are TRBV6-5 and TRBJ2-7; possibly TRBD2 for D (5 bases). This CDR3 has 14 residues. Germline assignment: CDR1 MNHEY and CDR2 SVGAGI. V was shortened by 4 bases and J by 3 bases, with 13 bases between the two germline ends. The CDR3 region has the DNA TGTGCCAGCAGTTCGGGGTACGACGGCTACGAGCAGTACTTC. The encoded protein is CASSSGYDGYEQYF.